This entry features one T cell receptor beta chain sequence. Antigen specificity is unknown. Germline trimming cut 5 bases from V and 4 bases from J; bases unmatched to any gene: 4. CDR1 and CDR2 from the germline V gene are PRHDT and FYEKMQ (reference sequence). The CDR3 is made up of 13 amino acids. The sample is drawn from a study of T cell clonotyping in hematopoietic cell transplantation. Study in general: Recipient samples before transplant were obtained post-cytoreduction.

Findings and caveats of the study: At the given depth, recipient repertoires were over 95% de novo clonotypes. No sorting was done, leaving CD4 and CD8 contributions mixed.

Profiled with immunoSEQ multiplex PCR; TCRdb holds only in-frame clones, not every one. The sample records tens of thousands of clones, about 96% being singletons. Described time point: recipient sample about 28 days before transplant, after cytoreduction. Recipients were bled about 28 days pretransplant and at posttransplant days 30, 100, 180. Here the sequenced sample was peripheral blood mononuclear cells, taken before stem cell transplant. This TCR derives from a woman in her 50s with acute myeloid leukemia. Some clones in this sample may be carry-over from other donors' samples. The chain employs TRBV13 and TRBJ1-1, with 7 bases aligning to TRBD1. The CDR3 here is CASSPGTATEAFF. CDR3 coding DNA: TGTGCCAGCAGCCCAGGGACAGCCACTGAAGCTTTCTTT.